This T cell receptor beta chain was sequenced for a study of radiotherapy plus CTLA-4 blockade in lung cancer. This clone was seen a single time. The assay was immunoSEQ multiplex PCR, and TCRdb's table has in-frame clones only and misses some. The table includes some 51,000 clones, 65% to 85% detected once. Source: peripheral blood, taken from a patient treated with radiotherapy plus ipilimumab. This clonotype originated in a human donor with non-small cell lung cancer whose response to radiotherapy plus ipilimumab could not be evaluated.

CDR3 bases: TGTGCCAGCAGCTCTGATGACAGACCCCGCTATGGCTACACCTTC. It specifies CASSSDDRPRYGYTF. This chain links TRBV5-6 with TRBJ1-2, with TRBD1 as a possible D gene (5 bases). Germline V gene sequence: CDR1 SGHDT, CDR2 YYEEEE. The V and J ends lost 3 bases and 4 bases respectively, with 16 bases between them. The CDR3 length is 15 residues.